The table lists the clone carrying this T cell receptor beta chain with a few counts. Its antigen is unidentified. The record originates from a study of blood T cells in healthy people across ages. Study-wide points: A roughly linear fall in TCR beta diversity per million T cells was seen with increasing age.

Donors ranged from roughly 6 to 100 years old and were healthy Caucasians in Russia. Per sample, no less than 5 micrograms of total RNA were extracted. The CDR3 spans 14 residues. Germline CDR1 reads LGHDT; CDR2 reads YNNKEL (reference sequence). The ends were cut back, 1 base at V and 5 bases at J, with 9 bases in the middle. A second 7 to 11 cycle PCR used barcoded and J-beta primers. Via MiXCR, TCRdb re-called the 5' RACE reads, giving one row per CDR3 protein. The sample holds fewer than 700,000 distinct CDR3 sequences, more than 45% seen once. The source of this sequence is an elderly man in good health. Sequencing was carried out using blood. The V and J genes are TRBV3-1 and TRBJ2-1; D unclear. The CDR3 loop reads CASSQVANHNEQFF. CDR3 nucleotides: TGTGCCAGCAGCCAAGTCGCTAATCACAATGAGCAGTTCTTC.